This section outlines one T cell receptor beta chain sequence together with its context. Its specificity is not known. J gave up 5 bases and V 3 bases, and 5 bases lay outside the gene matches. The CDR3 is 14 amino acids. The data derive from a study of T-cell reconstitution after alpha-beta-depleted transplantation in children. Unique molecular identifiers were incorporated when the TCRbeta library was constructed. From the PCR reads, TCRdb called clonotypes with MiXCR, one entry per CDR3 protein. The sample has 600,000 to 800,000 distinct CDR3 sequences, about an eighth seen once. Study-level points and caveats: Diversity and T-cell counts at one year after transplant derived mostly from new T cells. From surviving recipient T cells and thymic progenitors came the high day-60 TCRbeta diversity observed in some patients. Alpha-beta T cells present about two months after transplant were reported to originate from several hundred expanded graft clones.

The rearrangement links TRBV12-3 or TRBV12-4 to TRBJ2-5; 8 bases map to TRBD2. The sequence derives from a girl aged 2 to 10 with congenital amegakaryocytic thrombocytopenia, due to receive a stem cell transplant. The input for sequencing was PBMCs, taken before TCRalphabeta/CD19-depleted stem cell transplant. The CDR3 region is CASSLWVAGETQYF. CDR3 bases: TGTGCCAGCAGTTTGTGGGTAGCGGGGGAGACCCAGTACTTC.